Below are 8 T cell receptor beta chains sequenced from a single sample in a study of blood T cell repertoires in COVID-19. TCRdb's copy holds only in-frame clones and misses some; the assay was immunoSEQ multiplex PCR. The sample has tens of thousands of clones; 80% to 90% are singletons. Sequenced sample: peripheral blood. The receptor set was obtained from a human donor in a cohort sampled during active COVID-19.

The chain is built from TRBV6-2 or TRBV6-3 and TRBJ2-7; D is possibly TRBD1 (6 bases). The CDR3 contains 15 residues. Trimming cost V 0 bases and J 3 bases, with 12 bases left between them. In germline, CDR1 is MNHEY, CDR2 SVGEGT. The CDR3 sequence: CASSYSGQTFYEQYF. Written as DNA, the CDR3 is TGTGCCAGCAGTTACTCAGGACAGACCTTCTACGAGCAGTACTTC.

The rearrangement uses TRBV12-3 or TRBV12-4 and TRBJ2-3; a weak D match, TRBD2 (6 bases). The CDR3 is made up of 13 amino acids. V lost 3 bases, J lost 7 bases, and 11 bases lay in between. The CDR3 is CASSFRTTNTQYF. DNA for the CDR3: TGTGCCAGCAGTTTTAGGACTACCAATACGCAGTATTTT.

The rearrangement joins TRBV19 to TRBJ1-2, with TRBD1 matching 7 bases. J gave up 4 bases and V 9 bases, and 5 bases lay outside the gene matches. CDR3 size: 12 residues. The germline CDR1 and CDR2 sequences are LNHDA and SQIVND (reference sequence). CDR3 bases: TGTGCCAGCGGACAGGATGCCTATGGCTACACCTTC. Its translation is CASGQDAYGYTF.

This chain links TRBV6-2 or TRBV6-3 with TRBJ2-5; D not certain. Trimming removed 2 bases from V and 0 bases from J, with 7 bases in between. The germline V gene has CDR1 MNHEY and CDR2 SVGEGT. The CDR3 is made up of 14 amino acids. The CDR3 loop is CASSYDGYQETQYF. In DNA, the CDR3 is TGTGCCAGCAGTTACGACGGGTACCAAGAGACCCAGTACTTC.

The chain uses TRBV19 and TRBJ2-7; possible D gene TRBD2, 5 bases. The CDR3 is 16 amino acids. V lost 4 bases and J 2 bases, leaving 18 bases between the germline ends. CDR1 and CDR2 from the germline V gene are LNHDA and SQIVND (reference sequence). Here the CDR3 DNA reads TGTGCCAGTAGTACAATGTCCATGACTAAAACCTACGAGCAGTACTTC. Translation: CASSTMSMTKTYEQYF.

This clone was counted a single time. The chain is built from TRBV27 and TRBJ1-5; the D is unclear. The germline CDR1 and CDR2 sequences are MNHEY and SMNVEV (reference sequence). This CDR3 spans 14 amino acids. The V gene lost 6 bases and the J gene lost 0 bases, with 9 bases spanning the gap. CDR3 protein: CASRGHYSNQPQHF. The DNA of the CDR3 is TGTGCCAGCAGGGGCCATTATAGCAATCAGCCCCAGCATTTT.

Comment on this clone: At one of its ends the junction is not consistent with the germline gene, which may arise from a read error. The chain combines TRBV7-7 with TRBJ2-1, with 11 bases that match TRBD2. The germline V gene has CDR1 SSHAT and CDR2 FNYEAQ (reference sequence). The CDR3 covers 15 residues. The DNA of the CDR3 is TGTGCTAGCAGCCGAGGTAGCGGGGGGGCAGGTGAGCAGTTCTTC. Translated: CASSRGSGGAGEQFF.

J is TRBJ2-7 and V is TRBV30, with D perhaps matching TRBD2 (5 bases). The ends were cut back, 1 base at V and 6 bases at J, with 7 bases in the middle. The CDR3 is 11 amino acids. Looked up from germline, CDR1 is GTSNPN and CDR2 is SVGIG (reference sequence). The CDR3 here is CAWSAAGEQYF. CDR3 DNA: TGTGCCTGGAGTGCTGCGGGCGAGCAGTACTTC.